This T cell receptor (beta chain) was recovered during a study of beta chain features in type 1 diabetes. The length of the CDR3 is 14 residues. The germline V gene has CDR1 LNHDA and CDR2 SQIVND (reference sequence). The ends were cut back, 5 bases at V and 3 bases at J, with 13 bases in the middle. Every isolated RNA sample was fully reverse transcribed, so sequencing captured expressed TCRB transcripts. This table comes from immunoSEQ multiplex PCR, and its TCRdb copy is limited to in-frame clones, with some not included. Of around 500,000 clones detected, over 9.5% appear once; the ten largest clones hold approximately 0.05%. By way of CD45RO/CCR7/CD25/CD127/CD95/CD27, the CD4+ regulatory, stem cell-like memory, central memory and naive cells were sorted.

The TCR sequence derives from a woman between 18 and 30 years old in good health. The chain is built from TRBV19 and TRBJ1-2; no firm D call. The sample comprised naive CD4+ T cells from blood. In DNA form, the CDR3 reads TGTGCCAGTAGTCTGCCTCAGGCGTACTATGGCTACACCTTC. Protein: CASSLPQAYYGYTF.